Listed here are 18 T cell receptor beta chains from one sample, sequenced in a study of OX40 agonist ivuxolimab in advanced cancers. The table came from immunoSEQ multiplex PCR; TCRdb's copy has only in-frame clones and leaves some out. Found here are some 11,000 clones, 65% to 80% of them singletons; the top ten hold approximately 15%. This material consisted of CD4+ or CD8+ T cells sorted from blood, taken in a trial of the OX40 agonist ivuxolimab. These receptor sequences come from an adult with an advanced solid tumor such as melanoma, head and neck, liver or kidney cancer.

The J gene is TRBJ2-5, the V gene TRBV9; D uncertain. The length of the CDR3 is 13 residues. The germline V gene has CDR1 SGDLS and CDR2 YYNGEE. Trimming took 1 base from V and 5 from J, leaving 9 bases between them. The CDR3 is CASSVWPGETQYF. The DNA of the CDR3 is TGTGCCAGCAGCGTATGGCCAGGCGAGACCCAGTACTTC.

The chain joins TRBV6-5 to TRBJ1-1; D ambiguous. Germline CDR1 and CDR2: MNHEY and SVGAGI. Trimming took off 11 bases at V and 2 bases at J, with 15 bases between the two ends. The CDR3 contains 13 residues. The CDR3 nucleotides are TGTGCCTCCTTGGGAAGGGATAACACTGAAGCTTTCTTT. Protein: CASLGRDNTEAFF.

V usage is TRBV6-1 and J usage is TRBJ2-7, with 8 bases identical to TRBD2. With 1 base clipped from V and 3 bases from J, the junction kept 8 bases outside the gene matches. CDR1 and CDR2 (germline): MNHNS, SASEGT. This CDR3 region has 16 residues. CDR3 loop: CASSEGIGGDVYEQYF. The CDR3 coding sequence is TGTGCCAGCAGTGAAGGTATCGGGGGGGATGTCTACGAGCAGTACTTC.

The J gene is TRBJ2-5, the V gene TRBV4-1, with 13 bases aligning to TRBD2. CDR3 length: 17 amino acids. From germline, CDR1 is MGHRA and CDR2 YSYEKL. V trimming: 4 bases; J trimming: 3 bases; junction bases outside the gene matches: 8. The CDR3 loop reads CASSRTTSGGDEETQYF. CDR3 DNA sequence: TGCGCCAGCAGCCGGACCACTAGCGGGGGGGATGAAGAGACCCAGTACTTC.

The V gene is TRBV10-2, the J gene TRBJ1-1, with D possibly being TRBD1 (6 bases). CDR3 length: 13 amino acids. Trimming shortened V by 6 bases and J by 5 bases, and 13 bases separated the two germline ends. CDR1 is WSHSY, CDR2 SAAADI, per germline. As DNA, the CDR3 is TGCGCCAGCAGGGCCGGGGGCTTGACTGAAGCTTTCTTT. It encodes CASRAGGLTEAFF.

In its sample, this clone was seen once. V usage is TRBV30 and J usage is TRBJ1-6, with D perhaps TRBD1 (6 bases). V lost 0 bases and J lost 10, with 13 bases in between. Germline values: CDR1 GTSNPN, CDR2 SVGIG (reference sequence). The CDR3 runs to 14 residues. The CDR3 sequence: CAWSVWGPDSPLHF. CDR3 nucleotides: TGTGCCTGGAGTGTGTGGGGGCCGGACTCACCCCTCCACTTT.

The chain links TRBV9 to TRBJ2-5; tentative D call: TRBD1 (5 bases). Judging by the DNA end, TRBJ2-7 fits better; the J call may be wrong. This CDR3 contains 14 residues. CDR1 is SGDLS and CDR2 is YYNGEE in the germline V gene. CDR3 in DNA: TGTGCCAGCAGCGTAGAGGGGTCAGACTACGAGCAGTACTTC. Protein sequence: CASSVEGSDYEQYF.

This clone was counted a single time. The chain couples TRBV27 to TRBJ1-4, with 7 bases fitting TRBD1. This CDR3 comprises 16 residues. J lost 4 bases, V lost 2 bases, and 7 bases had no gene match. Germline V gene lookup returns CDR1 MNHEY and CDR2 SMNVEV (reference sequence). CDR3 in DNA: TGTGCCAGCAGTTTACACAGGGGAGTAGGTAATGAAAAACTGTTTTTT. Translation gives CASSLHRGVGNEKLFF. The full variable domain, rest sourced from reference TRBV27 and TRBJ1-4, is EAQVTQNPRYLITVTGKKLTVTCSQNMNHEYMSWYRQDPGLGLRQIYYSMNVEVTDKGDVPEGYKVSRKEKRNFPLILESPSPNQTSLYFCASSLHRGVGNEKLFFGSGTQLSVL.

The chain has TRBV4-1 and TRBJ2-1; no clear D gene. Per the germline V gene, CDR1 is MGHRA and CDR2 is YSYEKL. Between the trimmed V and J ends, which lost 6 bases and 6 bases, there was a span of 9 bases. The CDR3 runs to 12 residues. The CDR3 sequence is CASSRFGNEQFF. The DNA of the CDR3 is TGCGCCAGCAGTCGGTTTGGCAATGAGCAGTTCTTC.

This clone appeared once. This chain links TRBV5-1 with TRBJ2-1, with D possibly called TRBD1 or TRBD2 (5 bases each). Trimming removed 2 bases from V and 8 bases from J, with 26 bases in between. The CDR3 spans 18 residues. Germline V lookup: CDR1 SGHRS, CDR2 YFSETQ. CDR3 sequence: CASSLSRPGPYTDYEQFF. The CDR3 DNA follows: TGCGCCAGCAGCTTATCCAGGCCGGGACCATATACGGACTATGAGCAGTTCTTC.

The J gene is TRBJ2-7, the V gene TRBV18, with TRBD1 matching 7 bases. CDR3 size: 14 residues. The V segment lost 2 bases and the J segment 1 base; nucleotides outside the gene matches: 2. Germline V gene data show CDR1 as KGHSH and CDR2 as LQKENI. CDR3 residues: CASSPTGESYEQYF. The CDR3 coding sequence is TGTGCCAGCTCACCAACAGGGGAATCCTACGAGCAGTACTTC.

This clone was seen more than once but under ten times. This chain links TRBV6-4 with TRBJ2-2; D ambiguous. The germline CDR1 and CDR2 sequences are MRHNA and SNTAGT. V lost 4 bases and J lost 1, with 10 bases in between. The CDR3 has 15 residues. The CDR3, as DNA: TGTGCCAGCAGTGTGCAGGATGGGAACACCGGGGAGCTGTTTTTT. This translates into CASSVQDGNTGELFF.

J is TRBJ2-3 and V is TRBV9; D not resolved. The CDR3 loop spans 13 amino acids. CDR1 and CDR2 (germline): SGDLS, YYNGEE. The V and J ends lost 3 bases and 6 bases respectively, with 11 bases between them. The CDR3 nucleotides read TGTGCCAGCAGCGGGAGTCAAGGGGATACGCAGTATTTT. It yields the protein CASSGSQGDTQYF.

V gene TRBV4-2 combines with J gene TRBJ2-3, with a weak D call TRBD2 (6 bases). V was cut by 1 base and J by 3 bases, with 14 bases left in between. Germline assignment: CDR1 LGHNA and CDR2 YNFKEQ. The CDR3 sequence is 16 residues long. In nucleotides, the CDR3 is TGTGCCAGCAGCCAAGGAGACGGGGGAGGAACAGATACGCAGTATTTT. Its translation is CASSQGDGGGTDTQYF.

By its share, this clone is medium-sized. The chain combines TRBV20-1 with TRBJ1-2; the D is unclear. Trimming cost V 6 bases and J 8 bases, with 13 bases left between them. Germline loops: CDR1 DFQATT, CDR2 SNEGSKA (reference sequence). This CDR3 region has 11 residues. The CDR3 here is CSAPGPWGYTF. The CDR3 DNA follows: TGCAGTGCCCCGGGCCCCTGGGGCTACACCTTC.

The V and J genes are TRBV11-1 and TRBJ2-5; TRBD1 is a possible D gene (5 bases). V lost 2 bases and J lost 4, with 8 bases in between. Germline V gene sequence: CDR1 SGHAT, CDR2 FQDESV (reference sequence). The CDR3 extends over 13 amino acids. The CDR3 DNA sequence: TGTGCCAGCAGCTTACGGCAGGGAGAGACCCAGTACTTC. Protein sequence: CASSLRQGETQYF.

This chain joins TRBV27 and TRBJ2-3; 10 bases are shared with TRBD1. The J segment lost 6 bases and the V segment lost 4 bases, leaving 13 bases of the junction unmatched. Germline V lookup: CDR1 MNHEY, CDR2 SMNVEV (reference sequence). This CDR3 has 17 residues. The CDR3 DNA reads TGTGCCAGCAGTTCAAAGTGGACAGGGGGAGAGCGCGATACGCAGTATTTT. This sequence encodes CASSSKWTGGERDTQYF.

The chain carries TRBV6-1 and TRBJ2-3; D may be TRBD2 (6 bases). Germline assignment: CDR1 MNHNS and CDR2 SASEGT. The CDR3 spans 15 residues. V lost 1 base, J lost 4 bases, and 12 bases lay in between. CDR3 residues: CASSEDGREADTQYF. CDR3 nucleotide sequence: TGTGCCAGCAGTGAAGACGGCAGGGAGGCAGATACGCAGTATTTT.